A single sample is the source of the 19 T cell receptor beta chains below, sequenced in a study of blood T cell repertoires in COVID-19. Some clones are missing from TCRdb's copy, which holds only in-frame ones; the method was immunoSEQ multiplex PCR. The profile shows fewer than 250,000 clones, roughly 85% of them singletons. Input material: PBMCs or T cells enriched from blood (not recorded which). The receptors derive from a woman aged 40 to 50 with acute COVID-19.

This rearrangement joins TRBV11-2 to TRBJ2-7, with 7 bases that match TRBD1. The germline V gene encodes CDR1 SGHAT and CDR2 FQNNGV. J was trimmed by 2 bases and V by 4 bases; bases with no gene match: 5. This CDR3 is built from 14 residues. Written as DNA, the CDR3 is TGTGCCAGCAGCTCTCCCGGGACAGCCTACGAGCAGTACTTC. Translated, it gives CASSSPGTAYEQYF.

The chain links TRBV9 to TRBJ1-5; D may be TRBD1 (5 bases). Germline V gives CDR1 SGDLS, CDR2 YYNGEE. The V and J ends lost 3 bases and 6 bases respectively, with 10 bases between them. The CDR3 sequence is 13 residues long. The CDR3 region has the DNA TGTGCCAGCAGCGCCTCGGGGGGTCAGCCCCAGCATTTT. As protein: CASSASGGQPQHF.

DNA for the CDR3: TGTGCCAGTAGTATCGAAGCGGGAGGGGCCTACGAGCAGTACTTC. Translated, it gives CASSIEAGGAYEQYF. V usage is TRBV19 and J usage is TRBJ2-7; 10 nucleotides align to TRBD2. CDR3 length: 15 amino acids. The germline gives CDR1 LNHDA, CDR2 SQIVND (reference sequence). The V and J ends lost 3 bases and 2 bases, in that order; junction bases with no gene match: 4.

This clone is a singleton in its sample. The rearrangement joins TRBV25-1 to TRBJ1-4; 8 bases line up with TRBD1. CDR3 size: 13 residues. J lost 7 bases, V lost 6 bases, and 4 bases had no gene match. Germline-derived CDR1 and CDR2 are MGHDK and SYGVNS. The CDR3 sequence is CASRAGGSEKLFF. As DNA, the CDR3 is TGTGCCAGCAGGGCAGGGGGCAGTGAAAAACTGTTTTTT.

V is TRBV21-1 and J is TRBJ2-7; the table calls TRBD2, which could not be checked here. TRBV21-1 is assigned pseudogene status. The CDR3 loop spans 15 amino acids. CDR3 in amino acids: CASRASTPRGDEQYF. The CDR3 DNA reads as TGTGCCAGCAGAGCGTCGACACCACGGGGGGACGAGCAGTACTTC.

This chain links TRBV27 with TRBJ2-1, with a tentative D call TRBD2 (7 bases). Germline V lookup: CDR1 MNHEY, CDR2 SMNVEV (reference sequence). The CDR3 is 14 amino acids. The V gene lost 2 bases and the J gene lost 7 bases, with 12 bases spanning the gap. The CDR3 loop reads CASSLRGTINEQFF. As DNA, the CDR3 is TGTGCCAGCAGTTTAAGGGGGACTATTAATGAGCAGTTCTTC.

Ten or more counts support this clone. The rearrangement uses TRBV7-9 and TRBJ1-2, with no clear D. Germline V lookup: CDR1 SEHNR, CDR2 FQNEAQ (reference sequence). V was shortened by 2 bases and J by 2 bases, with 12 bases between the two germline ends. The CDR3 contains 15 residues. The CDR3 spells CASSLNAGANYGYTF. Here the CDR3 DNA reads TGTGCCAGCAGCTTAAATGCAGGCGCCAACTATGGCTACACCTTC.

A remark on this clone: At the DNA level, this CDR3 is encoded by other sequences in the same sample as well. The chain carries TRBV5-1 and TRBJ1-3, with D perhaps matching TRBD1 (6 bases). Trimming left V 4 bases short and J 1 base short, with 9 bases between. The CDR3 is 14 amino acids. Germline CDR1 is SGHRS and CDR2 is YFSETQ. CDR3 region: CASSPGQSGNTIYF. CDR3 nucleotides: TGCGCCAGCAGCCCCGGACAGTCTGGAAACACCATATATTTT. Looking up the rest from reference TRBV5-1 and TRBJ1-3 gives the full variable domain: KAGVTQTPRYLIKTRGQQVTLSCSPISGHRSVSWYQQTPGQGLQFLFEYFSETQRNKGNFPGRFSGRQFSNSRSEMNVSTLELGDSALYLCASSPGQSGNTIYFGEGSWLTVV.

CDR3 sequence: CASSLWTASSYNSPLHF. The CDR3 bases are TGTGCCAGCAGTTTATGGACAGCAAGCTCCTATAATTCACCCCTCCACTTT. The chain employs TRBV27 and TRBJ1-6; maybe TRBD1 (6 bases). The V end was cut by 1 base, the J end by 0 bases, with 10 bases between. The CDR3 covers 17 residues. Germline assignment: CDR1 MNHEY and CDR2 SMNVEV (reference sequence).

DNA for the CDR3: TGTGCCAGCAGCTTAGCACAGGTTGCCGAGCAGTACTTC. This gives the protein CASSLAQVAEQYF. The chain has TRBV7-8 and TRBJ2-7, with a tentative D call TRBD1 (5 bases). The CDR3 has 13 residues. Trimming cost V 0 bases and J 6 bases, with 9 bases left between them. CDR1 SGHVS and CDR2 FQNEAQ come from the germline V gene.

In its sample, this clone was seen once. The rearrangement uses TRBV28 and TRBJ1-1, with 9 bases fitting TRBD1. V trimming: 8 bases; J trimming: 4 bases; junction bases outside the gene matches: 14. Germline V gene sequence: CDR1 MDHEN, CDR2 SYDVKM. The CDR3 has 16 amino acids. The DNA for the CDR3 is TGTGCCAGCGCGACTCCCGGGACAGGGCGGGCCACTGAAGCTTTCTTT. Translated, it gives CASATPGTGRATEAFF.

This clone was picked up one time. The genes are TRBV19 and TRBJ2-7; D may be TRBD1 (6 bases). Germline CDR1 reads LNHDA; CDR2 reads SQIVND (reference sequence). There are 14 residues in the CDR3. Trimming took off 5 bases at V and 5 bases at J, with 16 bases between the two ends. The chain's CDR3 is CASSEGRGMNEQYF. For the CDR3, the DNA is TGTGCCAGTAGTGAGGGCAGGGGTATGAACGAGCAGTACTTC.

CDR3 in amino acids: CATSGAGTGGTGELFF. The CDR3 DNA reads as TGTGCCACCAGTGGCGCCGGGACAGGGGGGACCGGGGAGCTGTTTTTT. The rearrangement joins TRBV24-1 to TRBJ2-2, with TRBD1 matching 11 bases. With 5 bases clipped from V and 5 bases from J, the junction kept 6 bases outside the gene matches. The CDR3 is made up of 16 amino acids. Per germline, CDR1 KGHDR and CDR2 SFDVKD.

This rearrangement joins TRBV6-5 to TRBJ2-7, with D tentatively TRBD2 (5 bases). Germline V lookup: CDR1 MNHEY, CDR2 SVGAGI. The V end lost 2 bases, the J end lost 7 bases, and 12 bases lay between the germline ends. This CDR3 has 13 amino acids. CDR3: CASSYREQGEQYF. Here the CDR3 DNA reads TGTGCCAGCAGTTACCGGGAACAAGGGGAGCAGTACTTC.

This rearrangement joins TRBV7-6 to TRBJ1-2; D gene uncertain. CDR1 is SGHVS, CDR2 FNYEAQ, per germline. V lost 10 bases and J 4 bases, leaving 10 bases between the germline ends. CDR3 length equals 11 residues. The CDR3 DNA is TGTGCCATCGCCGGAGGCTATGGCTACACCTTC. Translating gives CAIAGGYGYTF.

As DNA, the CDR3 is TGCGCCAGCAGCCAAGATTGGGACAGTGCCTACGAGCAGTACTTC. This gives the protein CASSQDWDSAYEQYF. The rearrangement uses TRBV4-3 and TRBJ2-7; the match to TRBD1 covers 7 bases. The CDR3 has 15 amino acids. J was trimmed by 2 bases and V by 0 bases; bases with no gene match: 4. Per germline, CDR1 LGHNA and CDR2 YSLEER.

The rearrangement joins TRBV19 to TRBJ1-2, with TRBD1 identical over 7 bases. V lost 8 bases, J lost 8 bases, and 14 bases stayed unmatched. This CDR3 comprises 14 residues. In germline, CDR1 is LNHDA, CDR2 SQIVND (reference sequence). The chain's CDR3 is CASHPPDRDSGYTF. CDR3 coding DNA: TGTGCCAGTCATCCCCCTGACAGGGACAGCGGCTACACCTTC.

The chain is built from TRBV5-4 and TRBJ2-7, with 8 bases lining up with TRBD1. This CDR3 has 14 residues. Per the germline V gene, CDR1 is SGHNT and CDR2 is YYREEE (reference sequence). V shed 2 bases and J 5 bases; nucleotides not matched to a gene: 6. Here the CDR3 DNA reads TGTGCCAGCAGCTTTGGCCAGGGGGCGGACGAGCAGTACTTC. Encoded protein: CASSFGQGADEQYF. Filled out from reference TRBV5-4 and TRBJ2-7, the complete variable domain reads ETGVTQSPTHLIKTRGQQVTLRCSSQSGHNTVSWYQQALGQGPQFIFQYYREEENGRGNFPPRFSGLQFPNYSSELNVNALELDDSALYLCASSFGQGADEQYFGPGTRLTVT.

The DNA of the CDR3 is TGTGCCAGCAGCTTAGATGCAGGGTCGGGTCAGCCCCAGCATTTT. Protein sequence: CASSLDAGSGQPQHF. The chain has TRBV7-9 and TRBJ1-5; tentative D call: TRBD1 (5 bases). The germline V gene encodes CDR1 SEHNR and CDR2 FQNEAQ (reference sequence). Trimming left V 1 base short and J 6 bases short, with 13 bases between. The CDR3 spans 15 residues.